These T cell receptor beta chains were read from a single sample in a study of cytomegalovirus exposure and HLA in healthy donors. This table comes from immunoSEQ multiplex PCR, and its TCRdb copy is limited to in-frame clones, with some not included. The table has some 240,000 clones, around 87% seen once. Sequencing was carried out using PBMCs. Receptor source: a woman aged 25 to 39 in good health and CMV-seropositive. CDR3s include the opening cysteine and the closing phenylalanine or tryptophan. D genes are given only for firm matches. The size field is filled for only some rows; it gives once, few, many or a size class.

CDR3aa | CDR3nt | j_gene | v_gene | d_gene | abundance
CSHLAPSRGPLGYTF | TGCAGCCACCTGGCTCCCAGCAGGGGGCCGCTTGGCTACACCTTC | TRBJ1-2 | TRBV29-1 | TRBD1 | few
CAINNSDRFDEQYF | TGTGCCATCAACAACTCAGACAGGTTCGACGAGCAGTACTTC | TRBJ2-7 | TRBV10-3 | . | .
CASSGVTANTEAFF | TGTGCCAGCAGTGGGGTAACAGCGAACACTGAAGCTTTCTTT | TRBJ1-1 | TRBV2 | . | .
CASSAGQPGNTIYF | TGTGCCAGCAGCGCCGGACAACCTGGAAACACCATATATTTT | TRBJ1-3 | TRBV9 | . | once
CASSLRDRGHETQYF | TGTGCCAGCAGTTTAAGGGACAGGGGGCATGAGACCCAGTACTTC | TRBJ2-5 | TRBV28 | TRBD1 | .
CAIKGTDSLYGYTF | TGTGCCATCAAGGGGACGGACAGCCTCTATGGCTACACCTTC | TRBJ1-2 | TRBV10-3 | . | few
CASEGEPPMYTEAFF | TGTGCCAGCGAGGGTGAGCCCCCCATGTACACTGAAGCTTTCTTT | TRBJ1-1 | TRBV27 | . | .
CASSQEWGGLAGVSEQYF | TGTGCCAGCAGCCAAGAATGGGGCGGGCTAGCGGGAGTAAGCGAGCAGTACTTC | TRBJ2-7 | TRBV4-2 | TRBD2 | .
CASSLDRGGNGYTF | TGCGCCAGCAGCTTGGATCGGGGAGGGAATGGCTACACCTTC | TRBJ1-2 | TRBV5-1 | . | .
CASVGEDGGRGTEAFF | TGTGCTAGTGTAGGGGAGGACGGCGGACGTGGCACTGAAGCTTTCTTT | TRBJ1-1 | TRBV12-5 | . | many
CASSPDRPYGYTF | TGTGCCAGCAGCCCAGACAGACCCTATGGCTACACCTTC | TRBJ1-2 | TRBV7-8 | . | .
CASSLAGFENEQFF | TGTGCCAGCAGTTTAGCGGGGTTTGAGAATGAGCAGTTCTTC | TRBJ2-1 | TRBV28 | . | .
CASSRLLLAASGEQYF | TGCGCCAGCAGTCGACTGTTGCTAGCGGCCTCAGGGGAGCAGTACTTC | TRBJ2-7 | TRBV5-1 | TRBD2 | .
CASSKTGGGSRGTEAFF | TGTGCCAGTAGTAAGACAGGGGGTGGAAGTCGGGGGACTGAAGCTTTCTTT | TRBJ1-1 | TRBV19 | TRBD1 | .
CASSLRRGLNTEAFF | TGTGCCAGCAGCTTACGGAGGGGCTTGAACACTGAAGCTTTCTTT | TRBJ1-1 | TRBV7-9 | . | .
CASSLLPGADTQYF | TGTGCCAGCAGCTTATTGCCGGGAGCAGATACGCAGTATTTT | TRBJ2-3 | TRBV7-3 | . | few
CAWSGDTDTQYF | TGTGCCTGGAGCGGGGACACAGATACGCAGTATTTT | TRBJ2-3 | TRBV30 | . | .
CATSRGTAATYEQYF | TGTGCCACCAGCAGAGGGACAGCAGCAACCTACGAGCAGTACTTC | TRBJ2-7 | TRBV15 | . | .
CASSLGGSGNTIYF | TGCGCCAGCAGCTTGGGCGGCTCTGGAAACACCATATATTTT | TRBJ1-3 | TRBV5-1 | . | .
CASRGLGQGRGETQYF | TGCGCCAGCAGGGGCTTGGGACAGGGGAGAGGGGAGACCCAGTACTTC | TRBJ2-5 | TRBV5-1 | TRBD1 | .
CASSLLGQGGGRAQHF | TGTGCCAGCAGTTTATTGGGACAGGGGGGAGGTAGGGCCCAGCATTTT | TRBJ1-5 | TRBV27 | TRBD1 | .
CASSEGTFRSYGYTF | TGTGCCAGTTCCGAGGGGACTTTTCGTTCCTATGGCTACACCTTC | TRBJ1-2 | TRBV19 | . | few
CASSKTGSNEQFF | TGCGCCAGCAGCAAAACAGGGTCCAATGAGCAGTTCTTC | TRBJ2-1 | TRBV5-1 | . | .
CASSYSPSGDMRLDTEAFF | TGTGCTAGTTCTTACTCCCCATCAGGGGACATGAGGCTCGACACTGAAGCTTTCTTT | TRBJ1-1 | TRBV12-5 | . | .
CAWDSHPLNTEAFF | TGTGCCTGGGACTCTCACCCTTTGAACACTGAAGCTTTCTTT | TRBJ1-1 | TRBV30 | . | few
CASSLGGSGETQYF | TGTGCCAGCAGCTTGGGCGGGAGTGGGGAGACCCAGTACTTC | TRBJ2-5 | TRBV7-3 | TRBD2 | .
CASSLISGLWTEAFF | TGTGCCAGCAGCTTAATCTCCGGACTTTGGACTGAAGCTTTCTTT | TRBJ1-1 | TRBV7-2 | . | .
CASSLGLSNQPQHF | TGTGCCAGCAGTCTCGGACTGAGCAATCAGCCCCAGCATTTT | TRBJ1-5 | TRBV27 | . | .
CASSSTLPGQGREKLFF | TGTGCCAGCAGTTCGACCCTTCCGGGACAGGGGAGAGAAAAACTGTTTTTT | TRBJ1-4 | TRBV28 | TRBD1 | .
CASSGTGRSSYEQYF | TGTGCCAGCAGTGGGACAGGACGAAGCTCCTACGAGCAGTACTTC | TRBJ2-7 | TRBV6-1 | TRBD1 | .
CASSSVAAGWETQYF | TGTGCCAGCAGTTCAGTAGCTGCGGGTTGGGAGACCCAGTACTTC | TRBJ2-5 | TRBV27 | . | .
CASSSGTGGGYTF | TGTGCCAGCAGCTCCGGGACAGGGGGTGGCTACACCTTC | TRBJ1-2 | TRBV7-3 | TRBD1 | .
CASSLTVPPLDEQYF | TGTGCCAGCAGCTTGACAGTCCCCCCTTTGGACGAGCAGTACTTC | TRBJ2-7 | TRBV5-6 | . | few
CASSLAGNQPQHF | TGTGCCAGCAGCTTGGCCGGTAATCAGCCCCAGCATTTT | TRBJ1-5 | TRBV5-5 | . | .
CASSLDRGSDTEAFF | TGTGCCAGCAGCTTAGACAGGGGAAGCGACACTGAAGCTTTCTTT | TRBJ1-1 | TRBV7-8 | TRBD1 | .
CASSPGTSASYEQYF | TGTGCCAGCAGCCCAGGGACTAGCGCCTCCTACGAGCAGTACTTC | TRBJ2-7 | TRBV9 | TRBD2 | .
CASSPGGSNQPQHF | TGTGCCAGCAGTCCAGGTGGGAGCAATCAGCCCCAGCATTTT | TRBJ1-5 | TRBV6-5 | . | once
CASSLVPPAGLLEQFF | TGCGCCAGCAGCTTGGTCCCACCGGCAGGGCTGTTGGAGCAGTTCTTC | TRBJ2-1 | TRBV5-1 | . | .
CASSLSGGWDTQYF | TGTGCCAGCAGCTTAAGCGGTGGCTGGGATACGCAGTATTTT | TRBJ2-3 | TRBV11-2 | . | .
CASSPLKNTEAFF | TGTGCCAGCAGTCCCTTAAAGAACACTGAAGCTTTCTTT | TRBJ1-1 | TRBV6-5 | . | .
CASSESSGSYEQYF | TGCGCCAGCAGTGAGTCGTCGGGGTCCTACGAGCAGTACTTC | TRBJ2-7 | TRBV10-1 | . | .
CAWSKRESSGEQFF | TGTGCCTGGAGCAAGCGGGAGTCTTCTGGCGAGCAGTTCTTC | TRBJ2-1 | TRBV30 | TRBD2 | .
CASSEDSKYGYTF | TGCGCCAGCAGTGAAGACAGCAAATATGGCTACACCTTC | TRBJ1-2 | TRBV10-2 | . | once
CSVMGPVDIQYF | TGCAGCGTTATGGGGCCTGTGGACATTCAGTACTTC | TRBJ2-4 | TRBV29-1 | . | .
CASSGSGHANTEAFF | TGTGCCAGCAGCGGATCGGGACACGCGAACACTGAAGCTTTCTTT | TRBJ1-1 | TRBV5-4 | . | .
CASSLRAGPNQPQHF | TGTGCCAGCAGCTTAAGAGCGGGCCCCAATCAGCCCCAGCATTTT | TRBJ1-5 | TRBV9 | . | once
CASRLGLAGTDTQYF | TGTGCCAGCAGATTAGGACTAGCGGGTACAGATACGCAGTATTTT | TRBJ2-3 | TRBV7-2 | TRBD2 | .
CAWETSGRSDTQYF | TGTGCCTGGGAGACTAGCGGGAGATCAGATACGCAGTATTTT | TRBJ2-3 | TRBV30 | TRBD2 | .
CASTVIGGNTEAFF | TGTGCCAGCACCGTGATAGGGGGGAACACTGAAGCTTTCTTT | TRBJ1-1 | TRBV7-8 | . | .
CASSLYSSNQPQHF | TGTGCCAGCAGTTTGTACAGTAGCAATCAGCCCCAGCATTTT | TRBJ1-5 | TRBV27 | . | .
CASSRGLAGGQETQYF | TGTGCCAGCAGCCGAGGACTAGCGGGAGGGCAAGAGACCCAGTACTTC | TRBJ2-5 | TRBV4-2 | TRBD2 | .
CASSSGLGEQFF | TGTGCCAGCAGCTCCGGACTAGGCGAGCAGTTCTTC | TRBJ2-1 | TRBV11-2 | TRBD2 | .
CASSLSGSPYNEQFF | TGCGCCAGCAGCCTAAGCGGGAGTCCCTACAATGAGCAGTTCTTC | TRBJ2-1 | TRBV4-1 | TRBD2 | once
CASSYSSGQETQYF | TGTGCCAGCAGTTACTCGAGTGGCCAAGAGACCCAGTACTTC | TRBJ2-5 | TRBV6-6 | . | .
CASSNVAGGNEQFF | TGTGCCAGCAGTAATGTCGCGGGAGGAAATGAGCAGTTCTTC | TRBJ2-1 | TRBV6-1 | TRBD2 | .
CASGQGAPYEQYF | TGCGCCAGCGGTCAGGGGGCCCCCTACGAGCAGTACTTC | TRBJ2-7 | TRBV5-1 | TRBD1 | .
CASSLDQVRADYGYTF | TGTGCCAGCAGCTTAGATCAGGTCAGGGCGGACTATGGCTACACCTTC | TRBJ1-2 | TRBV11-2 | . | .
CASSWTRDSSYEQYF | TGTGCCAGCAGCTGGACCCGGGACTCCTCCTACGAGCAGTACTTC | TRBJ2-7 | TRBV11-2 | . | .
CASSPLTSGNEQFF | TGCGCCAGCAGCCCCCTGACTAGCGGCAATGAGCAGTTCTTC | TRBJ2-1 | TRBV5-1 | TRBD2 | .